This T cell receptor (beta chain) was recorded in a study of cytomegalovirus exposure and HLA in healthy donors. Study details: A previous analysis identified approximately 120 million unique TCR beta sequences derived from 180 million or so T cells. Broader study findings: Per published reports, the classifier diagnosed cytomegalovirus status with high specificity and sensitivity.

This cohort consisted of healthy bone marrow donors. As to this clone: Its cognate antigen is unknown.

PCR was performed using 60 Vbeta and 13 Jbeta primers. Per the study methods: Per a later analysis, the number of unique TCR beta chains was some 80 million, of which 8.5 million to 11 million were shared. Clones were sequenced by immunoSEQ multiplex PCR, and TCRdb holds only the in-frame ones, with some missing. From that table come the V and J calls and clone size; the DNA was used to work out D and trimming. The profile shows 200,000 to 250,000 clones, 70% to 85% of them singletons. The ends lost 5 bases at V and 5 bases at J; junction bases unmatched: 5. CDR3 length: 14 residues. Germline lookup yields CDR1 SEHNR and CDR2 FQNEAQ (reference sequence).

Material: PBMCs. The source of this sequence is a woman aged 55-69 years in good health and CMV-seropositive. This chain links TRBV7-9 with TRBJ1-2; the match to TRBD1 covers 10 bases. In nucleotides, the CDR3 is TGTGCCAGCAGCGCGACAGGGGGCGCGTATGGCTACACCTTC. It is translated as CASSATGGAYGYTF.